This TCR beta chain was retrieved from a study of OX40 agonist ivuxolimab in advanced cancers. Study context: Aged about 20 to 80 with a mean of 60 years, they were roughly 83% male.

To note about this clone: Its antigen remains unknown.

TCRdb's copy holds only in-frame clones and misses some; the assay was immunoSEQ multiplex PCR. The sample holds 90,000 to 100,000 clones; about nine tenths are singletons and the top ten take around 0.8%. Excluded were patients having autoimmune disease history or systemic immunosuppression. V was clipped by 1 base and J by 1 base; unmatched bases: 4. This CDR3 region has 16 residues. The germline V gene has CDR1 SGDLS and CDR2 YYNGEE. General study findings and limits: Low normalized clonal expansion also occurred in some nonresponding patients. Among T cells, CD8+ cells averaged more expanded clones than CD4+ cells.

V and J are TRBV9 and TRBJ2-2; TRBD2 aligns across 7 bases. The receptor was derived from an adult with an advanced solid tumor such as melanoma, head and neck, liver or kidney cancer. Source: CD4+ or CD8+ T cells sorted from blood, taken in a trial of the OX40 agonist ivuxolimab. The DNA of the CDR3 is TGTGCCAGCAGCGTAAGCGGGACGGGGAACACCGGGGAGCTGTTTTTT. Protein sequence: CASSVSGTGNTGELFF.